These 26 T cell receptor beta chains originate from one sample sequenced in a study of vaccination effects on CD4 cells after COVID-19. These receptors have no identified antigens. Antigen-specific CD4+ T cells were first expanded with viral peptide pools by the ViraFEST assay and only then sequenced. Investigators separated out CD4+ T cells once 9 to 11 days of culture had passed. Nucleocapsid antibodies stayed negative before and after vaccination, showing no earlier SARS-CoV-2 infection. Some clones are missing from TCRdb's copy, which holds only in-frame ones; the method was immunoSEQ multiplex PCR. The data contain about 24,000 clones, less than 80% of them seen just once; the ten biggest clones take up roughly 3.3%. The sample was CD4+ T cells from PBMCs cultured with SARS-CoV-2 spike peptides, taken before COVID-19 vaccination. The receptors come from a human donor who received a COVID-19 vaccine.

The J gene is TRBJ2-3, the V gene TRBV10-3, with D possibly TRBD2 on 6 matching bases. The CDR3 sequence is 14 residues long. The germline gives CDR1 ENHRY, CDR2 SYGVKD. V was shortened by 8 bases and J by 3 bases, with 15 bases between the two germline ends. The CDR3: CAIRPGVGTDTQYF. CDR3 nucleotides: TGTGCCATCCGCCCGGGGGTCGGTACAGATACGCAGTATTTT.

This clone turned up a few times. This chain connects TRBV7-9 to TRBJ2-2, with 9 bases lining up with TRBD2. The CDR3 consists of 14 residues. The V and J ends lost 9 bases and 5 bases, in that order; junction bases with no gene match: 7. CDR1 is SEHNR and CDR2 is FQNEAQ in the germline V gene (reference sequence). The CDR3 reads CARPSAGGTGELFF. The CDR3 bases are TGTGCCAGACCAAGCGCGGGAGGGACCGGGGAGCTGTTTTTT.

V gene TRBV11-2 combines with J gene TRBJ2-1, with D perhaps TRBD2 (6 bases). Trimming took off 1 base at V and 2 bases at J, with 12 bases between the two ends. The length of the CDR3 is 16 residues. Germline lookup yields CDR1 SGHAT and CDR2 FQNNGV. As DNA, the CDR3 is TGTGCCAGCAGCTTAGCTGACGCGGGGACCTACAATGAGCAGTTCTTC. This encodes CASSLADAGTYNEQFF.

V is TRBV6-1 and J is TRBJ2-1; tentative D call: TRBD2 (5 bases). From germline, CDR1 is MNHNS and CDR2 SASEGT. V was shortened by 3 bases and J by 10 bases, with 16 bases between the two germline ends. This CDR3 has 14 amino acids. The CDR3 nucleotides read TGTGCCAGCAGTGATCCCCTCGCGGGCGAGGAGCAGTTCTTC. It codes for CASSDPLAGEEQFF.

The V gene is TRBV4-2, the J gene TRBJ2-7, with D tentatively TRBD2 (5 bases). Trimming took 4 bases from V and 0 from J, leaving 16 bases between them. The germline CDR1 and CDR2 sequences are LGHNA and YNFKEQ. The CDR3 contains 16 residues. The CDR3 loop reads CASSRVVGLSSYEQYF. The CDR3 bases are TGTGCCAGCAGCCGCGTCGTAGGACTTAGCTCCTACGAGCAGTACTTC.

CDR3 sequence reads: CASSQLLRQGPNYGYTF. CDR3 DNA: TGCGCCAGCAGCCAATTATTAAGACAGGGCCCTAACTATGGCTACACCTTC. The V gene is TRBV4-1, the J gene TRBJ1-2, with 7 bases fitting TRBD1. Looked up from germline, CDR1 is MGHRA and CDR2 is YSYEKL. The CDR3 runs 17 residues. V lost 2 bases and J lost 0; bases outside the gene matches: 9.

The chain joins TRBV25-1 to TRBJ1-5; 8 bases are a match to TRBD1. The germline gives CDR1 MGHDK, CDR2 SYGVNS. The CDR3 is made up of 17 amino acids. V shed 3 bases, J shed 3 bases, and the junction held 10 bases outside the gene matches. CDR3 DNA: TGTGCCAGCAGTGAGTCAGGACAGGGTGGCCTCAATCAGCCCCAGCATTTT. This translates into CASSESGQGGLNQPQHF. The complete variable domain, with remaining parts taken from reference TRBV25-1 and TRBJ1-5, reads EADIYQTPRYLVIGTGKKITLECSQTMGHDKMYWYQQDPGMELHLIHYSYGVNSTEKGDLSSESTVSRIRTEHFPLTLESARPSHTSQYLCASSESGQGGLNQPQHFGDGTRLSIL.

In its sample, this clone was seen once. The V and J genes are TRBV10-3 and TRBJ1-2; D is unresolved. Germline CDR1 reads ENHRY; CDR2 reads SYGVKD. The CDR3 has 13 residues. Trimming pared 2 bases from V and 0 bases from J, leaving 4 bases between. CDR3 nucleotide sequence: TGTGCCATCAGTGAGGGGGCTAACTATGGCTACACCTTC. Translating gives CAISEGANYGYTF.

This chain joins TRBV6-5 and TRBJ1-5, with a possible D match to TRBD1 (6 bases). The germline V and J ends were trimmed by 6 bases and 0 bases, with 12 bases remaining between them. This CDR3 has 15 amino acids. CDR1 and CDR2 from the germline V gene are MNHEY and SVGAGI. The CDR3 protein is CASSPYRDSNQPQHF. The CDR3, as DNA: TGTGCCAGCAGCCCCTACAGGGATAGCAATCAGCCCCAGCATTTT.

In its sample, this clone was seen once. The rearrangement joins TRBV12-5 to TRBJ2-7; the match to TRBD2 covers 9 bases. CDR1 and CDR2 from the germline V gene are LGHNT and FRNRAP. This CDR3 comprises 15 residues. Losses at the gene ends were 1 base for V and 1 base for J; bases not matched to a gene: 2. CDR3 sequence reads: CASGLGLAGSYEQYF. The CDR3 coding sequence is TGTGCTAGTGGTTTGGGTCTAGCGGGGTCCTACGAGCAGTACTTC.

The chain combines TRBV10-3 with TRBJ2-4, with 7 bases identical to TRBD2. CDR1 and CDR2 (germline): ENHRY, SYGVKD. The CDR3 contains 16 residues. After removal of 6 bases from V and 7 bases from J, the junction contained 15 bases not matched to a gene. This CDR3 reads CAISGTSDTLGNIQYF. CDR3 bases: TGTGCCATCAGCGGTACTAGCGACACTTTAGGGAACATTCAGTACTTC.

This sequence joins TRBV19 and TRBJ2-2; a possible D gene is TRBD2 (6 bases). Trimming pared 0 bases from V and 0 bases from J, leaving 11 bases between. CDR1 and CDR2 (germline): LNHDA, SQIVND (reference sequence). This CDR3 comprises 17 residues. CDR3 DNA sequence: TGTGCCAGTAGTATAGATATGCGGGGCGCGAACACCGGGGAGCTGTTTTTT. This translates into CASSIDMRGANTGELFF.

This clone was seen only a few times. The V call is TRBV19, the J call TRBJ1-5; D remains unclear. This CDR3 is built from 14 residues. Looked up from germline, CDR1 is LNHDA and CDR2 is SQIVND (reference sequence). V was trimmed by 3 bases and J by 2 bases, leaving 8 bases between them. Here the CDR3 DNA reads TGTGCCAGTAGTATGGTGGGAGGCAATCAGCCCCAGCATTTT. This codes for CASSMVGGNQPQHF. Based on the CDR3 plus reference TRBV19 and TRBJ1-5, the full variable domain is DGGITQSPKYLFRKEGQNVTLSCEQNLNHDAMYWYRQDPGQGLRLIYYSQIVNDFQKGDIAEGYSVSREKKESFPLTVTSAQKNPTAFYLCASSMVGGNQPQHFGDGTRLSIL.

This sequence joins TRBV5-6 and TRBJ2-3, with 10 bases identical to TRBD1. The V gene's germline CDR1 is SGHDT and CDR2 YYEEEE. V shed 8 bases, J shed 4 bases, and the junction held 4 bases outside the gene matches. CDR3 length: 13 amino acids. The CDR3 sequence: CASTGTGADTQYF. DNA for the CDR3: TGTGCCAGTACCGGGACAGGGGCAGATACGCAGTATTTT.

The V gene is TRBV2, the J gene TRBJ2-7; TRBD2 matches 7 bases. The CDR3 loop spans 14 amino acids. Germline V gives CDR1 SNHLY, CDR2 FYNNEI. With 4 bases clipped from V and 3 bases from J, the junction kept 6 bases outside the gene matches. CDR3 nucleotides: TGTGCCAGCAGTGCCAGCTGGACTAGCTACGAGCAGTACTTC. This translates into CASSASWTSYEQYF.

This clone was recorded a few times. CDR3 sequence (DNA): TGTGCCAGCAGCCTACAGACAATGGGGGGCTACACCTTC. It specifies CASSLQTMGGYTF. V gene TRBV12-3 or TRBV12-4 combines with J gene TRBJ1-2, with no clear D. This CDR3 is 13 amino acids long. The V and J ends lost 6 bases and 8 bases respectively, with 16 bases between them.

V gene TRBV29-1 combines with J gene TRBJ1-1; unclear D gene. Germline V gene sequence: CDR1 SQVTM, CDR2 ANQGSEA. V dropped 6 bases and J dropped 10 bases, with 21 bases sitting between them. The CDR3 covers 13 residues. CDR3 in amino acids: CSVYRPIFNRAFF. In DNA form, the CDR3 reads TGCAGCGTGTATAGACCGATCTTTAACCGAGCTTTCTTT.

CDR3: CSVVSRGPYNEQFF. The CDR3 region has the DNA TGCAGCGTTGTATCCAGGGGGCCCTACAATGAGCAGTTCTTC. The chain has TRBV29-1 and TRBJ2-1; TRBD1 agrees at 8 bases. The CDR3 is 14 residues long. Germline V gives CDR1 SQVTM, CDR2 ANQGSEA. Trimming at V came to 4 bases and at J to 2 bases, leaving 4 bases not matched to a gene.

The chain is built from TRBV15 and TRBJ2-2; D unresolved. Trimming pared 0 bases from V and 7 bases from J, leaving 6 bases between. The CDR3 is made up of 13 amino acids. Germline CDR1 and CDR2: LNHNV and YYDKDF (reference sequence). The CDR3 sequence: CATSRDGYGELFF. DNA for the CDR3: TGTGCCACCAGCAGAGACGGATACGGGGAGCTGTTTTTT.

CDR3 DNA sequence: TGCGCCAGCAGCTCACGACAGCCTAGACAAGAGACCCAGTACTTC. Its translation is CASSSRQPRQETQYF. The rearrangement links TRBV5-1 to TRBJ2-5, with D perhaps matching TRBD1 (5 bases). Germline CDR1 and CDR2: SGHRS and YFSETQ. This CDR3 contains 15 residues. Trimming removed 3 bases from V and 2 bases from J, with 14 bases in between.

V usage is TRBV15 and J usage is TRBJ1-5; D is undetermined. V shed 0 bases and J shed 4 bases, with 10 bases lying between them. Per the germline V gene, CDR1 is LNHNV and CDR2 is YYDKDF (reference sequence). The CDR3 runs to 15 residues. The CDR3 loop is CATSRDKGLNQPQHF. The CDR3 DNA sequence: TGTGCCACCAGCAGAGATAAGGGTCTAAATCAGCCCCAGCATTTT. The full variable domain, its missing parts supplied by reference TRBV15 and TRBJ1-5, is DAMVIQNPRYQVTQFGKPVTLSCSQTLNHNVMYWYQQKSSQAPKLLFHYYDKDFNNEADTPDNFQSRRPNTSFCFLDIRSPGLGDTAMYLCATSRDKGLNQPQHFGDGTRLSIL.

This clone has only a few counts. This chain uses TRBV27 with TRBJ2-2; 13 nucleotides agree with TRBD2. V gave up 5 bases and J gave up 5 bases; unmatched junction bases: 2. The V gene's germline CDR1 is MNHEY and CDR2 SMNVEV (reference sequence). This CDR3 spans 15 amino acids. The CDR3 DNA follows: TGTGCCAGCAGTCGACTAGCGGGGGGTACCGGGGAGCTGTTTTTT. Translating it yields CASSRLAGGTGELFF.

The chain employs TRBV9 and TRBJ2-5, with D perhaps matching TRBD1 (6 bases). Trimming took 0 bases from V and 2 from J, leaving 8 bases between them. This CDR3 has 14 amino acids. The germline V gene has CDR1 SGDLS and CDR2 YYNGEE. The CDR3 reads CASSVDDRQETQYF. DNA of the CDR3: TGTGCCAGCAGCGTAGACGACAGGCAAGAGACCCAGTACTTC.

The chain joins TRBV12-3 or TRBV12-4 to TRBJ1-4, with D hard to call. The germline V and J ends were trimmed by 3 bases and 8 bases, with 10 bases remaining between them. The CDR3 is made up of 13 amino acids. The CDR3 spells CASSLDGSEKLFF. The CDR3 DNA reads TGTGCCAGCAGTTTGGACGGTTCAGAAAAACTGTTTTTT.

The chain combines TRBV11-3 with TRBJ1-2; no reliable D call. Germline lookup yields CDR1 SGHNT and CDR2 YENEEA. The CDR3 runs to 13 residues. The V and J ends lost 1 base and 8 bases respectively, with 11 bases between them. Written as DNA, the CDR3 is TGTGCCAGCAGCTTAGGTGGAGGGATCGGCTACACCTTC. Its protein product is CASSLGGGIGYTF.

The chain employs TRBV14 and TRBJ1-2, with no clear D. The V and J ends lost 0 bases and 4 bases respectively, with 15 bases between them. The length of the CDR3 is 16 residues. The V gene's germline CDR1 is SGHDN and CDR2 FVKESK. The CDR3 nucleotides read TGTGCCAGCAGCCAAGATCGGGCACCCGAGTTCTATGGCTACACCTTC. The encoded protein is CASSQDRAPEFYGYTF.